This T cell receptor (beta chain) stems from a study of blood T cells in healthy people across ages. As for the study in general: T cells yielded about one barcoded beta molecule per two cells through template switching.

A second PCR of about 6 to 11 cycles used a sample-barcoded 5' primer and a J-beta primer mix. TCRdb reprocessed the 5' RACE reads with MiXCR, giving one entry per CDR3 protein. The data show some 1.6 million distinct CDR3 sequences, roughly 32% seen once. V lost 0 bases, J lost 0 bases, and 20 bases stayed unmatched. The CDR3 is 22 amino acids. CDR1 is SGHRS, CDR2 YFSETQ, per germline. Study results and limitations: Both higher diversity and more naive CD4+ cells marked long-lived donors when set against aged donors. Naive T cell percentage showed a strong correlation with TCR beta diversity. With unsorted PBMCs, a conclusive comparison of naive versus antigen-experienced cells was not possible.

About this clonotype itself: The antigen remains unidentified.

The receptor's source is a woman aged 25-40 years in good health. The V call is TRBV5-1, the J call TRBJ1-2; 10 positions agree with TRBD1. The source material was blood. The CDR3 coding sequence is TGCGCCAGCAGCTTGGGCAAAACCCCTTTCCCGGGACAGGGGTCTGCTAACTATGGCTACACCTTC. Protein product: CASSLGKTPFPGQGSANYGYTF.